The 18 T cell receptor beta chains given below trace back to one sample, sequenced in a study of Graves' ophthalmopathy and Graves' hyperthyroidism. Amplification from RNA transcripts yielded the TCR beta CDR3 regions. First-round RT-PCR with HTBI primers preceded a second-round multiplex PCR. TCRdb re-called the multiplex PCR reads through MiXCR, storing one row per CDR3 protein. This table has hundreds of thousands of distinct CDR3 sequences, around 50% appearing once. The sequenced material came from peripheral blood. Every receptor here comes from an adult man with Graves' ophthalmopathy.

The J gene is TRBJ1-2, the V gene TRBV5-1; perhaps TRBD1 as D (5 bases). The CDR3 loop spans 17 amino acids. Germline CDR1 SGHRS, CDR2 YFSETQ. V was trimmed by 4 bases and J by 0 bases, leaving 19 bases between them. CDR3 residues: CASSPNPTGGTNYGYTF. The CDR3 DNA is TGCGCCAGCAGCCCCAACCCCACAGGAGGTACTAACTATGGCTACACCTTC. Drawing the rest from reference TRBV5-1 and TRBJ1-2, the complete variable domain is KAGVTQTPRYLIKTRGQQVTLSCSPISGHRSVSWYQQTPGQGLQFLFEYFSETQRNKGNFPGRFSGRQFSNSRSEMNVSTLELGDSALYLCASSPNPTGGTNYGYTFGSGTRLTVV.

The V call is TRBV11-2, the J call TRBJ1-4, with D perhaps matching TRBD1 (5 bases). The V end lost 7 bases, the J end lost 6 bases, and 18 bases lay between the germline ends. This CDR3 is built from 15 residues. Germline-derived CDR1 and CDR2 are SGHAT and FQNNGV. Here the CDR3 reads CASTPRDESHEKLFF. Here the CDR3 DNA reads TGTGCCAGCACCCCACGGGACGAAAGCCATGAAAAACTGTTTTTT.

This clonotype has ten or more counts. V and J are TRBV7-9 and TRBJ1-2; 7 bases line up with TRBD1. CDR1 SEHNR and CDR2 FQNEAQ come from the germline V gene (reference sequence). This CDR3 spans 14 amino acids. J gave up 2 bases and V 5 bases, and 5 bases lay outside the gene matches. In nucleotides, the CDR3 is TGTGCCAGCAGCCCGCGACAGGGCAACTATGGCTACACCTTC. Amino acid sequence: CASSPRQGNYGYTF.

This clonotype was counted between two and nine times. This chain links TRBV7-2 with TRBJ1-1; no firm D call. CDR3 length: 13 residues. Trimming pared 3 bases from V and 1 base from J, leaving 6 bases between. Germline-derived CDR1 and CDR2 are SGHTA and FQGNSA. The CDR3 protein is CASSLRANTEAFF. CDR3 nucleotide sequence: TGTGCCAGCAGCTTGCGAGCGAACACTGAAGCTTTCTTT.

This clonotype came up many times. The chain joins TRBV29-1 to TRBJ1-5; perhaps TRBD1 as D (5 bases). The germline V gene has CDR1 SQVTM and CDR2 ANQGSEA. V was pared by 4 bases and J by 8 bases, with 18 bases between. The CDR3 covers 14 residues. DNA of the CDR3: TGCAGCGTTGGGAACGCAGGGACCTTGGAGCCCCAGCATTTT. Translating gives CSVGNAGTLEPQHF.

This clonotype has only one observation. Likely a read error: the CDR3 ends without its conserved phenylalanine or tryptophan. V is TRBV24-1 and J is TRBJ1-2; D unresolved. There are 14 residues in the CDR3. Germline CDR1 KGHDR, CDR2 SFDVKD. Trimming cost V 5 bases and J 1 base, with 10 bases left between them. CDR3 loop: CATSVGAFNYGYTC. The CDR3 nucleotides read TGTGCCACCAGTGTAGGCGCCTTTAACTATGGCTACACCTGC.

The sample holds a few counts of this clonotype. The chain combines TRBV5-1 with TRBJ1-2, with D hard to call. Germline V lookup: CDR1 SGHRS, CDR2 YFSETQ. This CDR3 is built from 14 residues. Trimming left V 0 bases short and J 7 bases short, with 13 bases between. CDR3 in amino acids: CASSLAGKGTGYTF. CDR3 DNA sequence: TGCGCCAGCAGCTTGGCGGGTAAGGGAACTGGCTACACCTTC.

This chain links TRBV6-6 with TRBJ2-5; D gene ambiguous. CDR3 length equals 12 residues. V gave up 7 bases and J gave up 9 bases, with 15 bases separating them. Germline values: CDR1 MNHNY, CDR2 SVGAGI (reference sequence). CDR3 sequence: CASNRYNQPQYF. For the CDR3, the DNA is TGTGCCAGCAATCGGTATAATCAGCCCCAGTACTTC.

The J gene is TRBJ1-2, the V gene TRBV7-2, with no clear D. Germline loops: CDR1 SGHTA, CDR2 FQGNSA. The CDR3 has 15 residues. The V end lost 3 bases, the J end lost 4 bases, and 15 bases lay between the germline ends. This chain's CDR3 is CASSLGGDILYGYTF. The CDR3 nucleotides are TGTGCCAGCAGCTTGGGCGGAGATATCCTCTATGGCTACACCTTC.

The sample holds one count of this clonotype. The V and J genes are TRBV9 and TRBJ1-4, with a weak D call TRBD1 (6 bases). V was clipped by 4 bases and J by 7 bases, with 14 bases between them. This CDR3 has 14 residues. The germline CDR1 and CDR2 sequences are SGDLS and YYNGEE. CDR3 bases: TGTGCCAGCAGCTTCGGGGGGGCAGGTGAAAAACTGTTTTTT. Protein: CASSFGGAGEKLFF.

J is TRBJ1-2 and V is TRBV7-9; possibly TRBD1 for D (6 bases). V lost 5 bases to trimming and J lost 4 bases, with 11 bases between them. Germline-derived CDR1 and CDR2 are SEHNR and FQNEAQ (reference sequence). This CDR3 is built from 13 residues. CDR3 in amino acids: CASSPGGPYGYTF. The CDR3 DNA reads TGTGCCAGCAGCCCTGGGGGGCCCTATGGCTACACCTTC.

This chain joins TRBV7-9 and TRBJ2-5; D remains unclear. There are 16 residues in the CDR3. Germline V gene sequence: CDR1 SEHNR, CDR2 FQNEAQ (reference sequence). V was pared by 5 bases and J by 5 bases, with 21 bases between. The CDR3 sequence is CASSQGRTVLRETQYF. Written as DNA, the CDR3 is TGTGCCAGCAGCCAAGGTCGCACCGTTCTGAGGGAGACCCAGTACTTC.

The genes are TRBV5-1 and TRBJ2-7, with 7 bases identical to TRBD1. Looked up from germline, CDR1 is SGHRS and CDR2 is YFSETQ. The CDR3 runs to 15 residues. The V and J ends lost 2 bases and 6 bases, in that order; junction bases with no gene match: 11. The CDR3 is CASSLGQVGFGEQYF. In nucleotides, the CDR3 is TGCGCCAGCAGCTTAGGACAGGTCGGATTTGGCGAGCAGTACTTC.

Concerning this clonotype: Its ends do not fully match the called genes, so a read error is possible. The chain links TRBV2 to TRBJ1-3; TRBD1 might be the D (5 bases). This CDR3 is built from 15 residues. From germline, CDR1 is SNHLY and CDR2 FYNNEI. CDR3 sequence (DNA): TGTACCAGCAGTTACCTTGGGGGCTCTGGAAACACCATATATTTT. This encodes CTSSYLGGSGNTIYF.

A remark on this clonotype: One end of the junction is discordant with germline, which a read error may explain. The rearrangement links TRBV7-9 to TRBJ2-5; D gene ambiguous. Germline assignment: CDR1 SEHNR and CDR2 FQNEAQ (reference sequence). The CDR3 covers 15 residues. The CDR3 coding sequence is TGTGCCAGCAGCTTCGGATCTTTCTTCCAAGAGGCCCAGTACTTC. As protein: CASSFGSFFQEAQYF.

This clonotype was counted once. The J gene is TRBJ1-6, the V gene TRBV9; no clear D. The V end lost 4 bases, the J end lost 9 bases, and 8 bases lay between the germline ends. The length of the CDR3 is 12 residues. Germline V gene lookup returns CDR1 SGDLS and CDR2 YYNGEE. CDR3 sequence (DNA): TGTGCCAGCAGCCAACGGGGTTCACCCCTCCACTTT. It specifies CASSQRGSPLHF.

The rearrangement links TRBV12-3 or TRBV12-4 to TRBJ2-5; 9 nucleotides align to TRBD2. V lost 2 bases to trimming and J lost 2 bases; unmatched junction nucleotides: 3. The CDR3 length is 15 residues. The CDR3 coding sequence is TGTGCCAGCAGTTTAACCCTAGCGGGGCAAGAGACCCAGTACTTC. This codes for CASSLTLAGQETQYF.

This clonotype was observed a few times. The chain carries TRBV12-3 or TRBV12-4 and TRBJ1-1; 7 nucleotides match TRBD1. The CDR3 contains 16 residues. V lost 5 bases to trimming and J lost 0 bases; unmatched junction nucleotides: 9. The CDR3, as DNA: TGTGCCAGCAGTCCCCAAGGGGGCGGGTTGAACACTGAAGCTTTCTTT. Protein product: CASSPQGGGLNTEAFF.